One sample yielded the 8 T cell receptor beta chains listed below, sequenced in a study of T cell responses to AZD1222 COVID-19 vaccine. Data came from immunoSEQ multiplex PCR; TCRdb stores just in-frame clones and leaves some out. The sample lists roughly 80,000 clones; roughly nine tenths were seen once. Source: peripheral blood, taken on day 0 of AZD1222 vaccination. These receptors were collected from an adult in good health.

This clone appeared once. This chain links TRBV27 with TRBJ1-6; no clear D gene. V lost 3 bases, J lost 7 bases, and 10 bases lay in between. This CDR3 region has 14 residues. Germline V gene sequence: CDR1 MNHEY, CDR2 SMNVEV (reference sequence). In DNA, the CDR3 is TGTGCCAGCAGTTTTTCGACGGGAAATTCACCCCTCCACTTT. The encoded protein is CASSFSTGNSPLHF.

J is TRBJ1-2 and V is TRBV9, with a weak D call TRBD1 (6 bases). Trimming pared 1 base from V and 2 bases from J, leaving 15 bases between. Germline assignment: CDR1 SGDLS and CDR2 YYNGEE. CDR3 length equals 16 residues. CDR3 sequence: CASSVTRDIGNYGYTF. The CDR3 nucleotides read TGTGCCAGCAGCGTAACCCGGGACATCGGGAACTATGGCTACACCTTC.

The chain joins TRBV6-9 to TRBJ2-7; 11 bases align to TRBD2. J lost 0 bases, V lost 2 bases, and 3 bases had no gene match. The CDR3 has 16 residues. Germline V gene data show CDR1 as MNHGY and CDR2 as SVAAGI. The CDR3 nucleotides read TGTGCCAGCAGTTATCCTGGACTAGCGGGCTCCTACGAGCAGTACTTC. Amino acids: CASSYPGLAGSYEQYF.

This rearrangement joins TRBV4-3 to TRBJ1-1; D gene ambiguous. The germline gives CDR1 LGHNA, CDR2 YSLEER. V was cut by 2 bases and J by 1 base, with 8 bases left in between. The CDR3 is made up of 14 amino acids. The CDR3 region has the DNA TGCGCCAGCAGCCAACGACGGAGGAACACTGAAGCTTTCTTT. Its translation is CASSQRRRNTEAFF.

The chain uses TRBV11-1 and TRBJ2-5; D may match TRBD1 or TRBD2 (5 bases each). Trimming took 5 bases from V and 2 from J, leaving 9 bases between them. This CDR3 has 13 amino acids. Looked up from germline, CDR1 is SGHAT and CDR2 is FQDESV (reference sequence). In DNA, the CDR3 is TGTGCCAGCAGCGCCGGGACGCAAGAGACCCAGTACTTC. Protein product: CASSAGTQETQYF.

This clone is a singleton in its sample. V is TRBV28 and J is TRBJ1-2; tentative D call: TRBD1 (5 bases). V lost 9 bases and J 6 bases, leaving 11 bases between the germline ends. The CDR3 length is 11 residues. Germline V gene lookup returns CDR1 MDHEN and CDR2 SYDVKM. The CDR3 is CASGPRDGYTF. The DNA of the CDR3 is TGTGCCAGTGGTCCCAGGGATGGCTACACCTTC.

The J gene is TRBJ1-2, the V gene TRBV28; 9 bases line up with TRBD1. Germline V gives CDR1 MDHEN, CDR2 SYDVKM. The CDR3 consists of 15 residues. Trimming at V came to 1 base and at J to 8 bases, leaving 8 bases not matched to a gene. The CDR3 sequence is CASSLSGTGIRGYTF. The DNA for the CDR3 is TGTGCCAGCAGTTTATCTGGGACAGGGATTCGGGGCTACACCTTC.

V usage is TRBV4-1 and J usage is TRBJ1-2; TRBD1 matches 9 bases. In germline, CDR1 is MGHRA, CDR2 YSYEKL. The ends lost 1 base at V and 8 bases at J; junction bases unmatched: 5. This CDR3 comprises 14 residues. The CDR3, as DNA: TGCGCCAGCAGCCAAGCCGGGACAGGGAAAGGCTACACCTTC. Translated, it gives CASSQAGTGKGYTF.